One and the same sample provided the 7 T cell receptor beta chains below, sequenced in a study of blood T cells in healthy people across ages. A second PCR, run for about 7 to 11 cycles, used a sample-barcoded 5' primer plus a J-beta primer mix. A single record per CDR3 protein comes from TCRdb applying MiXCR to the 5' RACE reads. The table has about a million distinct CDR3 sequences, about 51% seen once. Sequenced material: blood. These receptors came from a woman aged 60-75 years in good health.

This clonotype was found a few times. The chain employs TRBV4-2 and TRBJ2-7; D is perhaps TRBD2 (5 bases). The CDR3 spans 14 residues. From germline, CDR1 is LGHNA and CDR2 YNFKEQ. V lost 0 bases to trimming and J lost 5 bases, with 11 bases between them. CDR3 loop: CASSQEQLVHEQYF. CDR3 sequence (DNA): TGTGCCAGCAGCCAAGAGCAACTAGTCCACGAGCAGTACTTC.

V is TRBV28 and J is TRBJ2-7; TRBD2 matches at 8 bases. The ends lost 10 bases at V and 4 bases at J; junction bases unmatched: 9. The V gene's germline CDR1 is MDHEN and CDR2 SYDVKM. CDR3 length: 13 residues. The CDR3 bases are TGTGCCACCGGGAGGGAGAACCTATACGAGCAGTACTTC. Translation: CATGRENLYEQYF.

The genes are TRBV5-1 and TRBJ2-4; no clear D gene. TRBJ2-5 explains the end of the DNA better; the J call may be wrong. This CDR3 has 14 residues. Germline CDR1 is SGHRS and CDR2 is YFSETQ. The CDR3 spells CASSLLRTQETQYF. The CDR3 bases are TGCGCCAGCAGCTTGCTGAGGACCCAAGAGACCCAGTACTTC.

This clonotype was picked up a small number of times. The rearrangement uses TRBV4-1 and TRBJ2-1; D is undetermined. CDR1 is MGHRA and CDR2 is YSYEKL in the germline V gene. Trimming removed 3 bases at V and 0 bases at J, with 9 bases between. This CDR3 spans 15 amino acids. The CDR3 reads CASSQTLSSYNEQFF. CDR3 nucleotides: TGCGCCAGCAGCCAGACTCTCAGCTCCTACAATGAGCAGTTCTTC.

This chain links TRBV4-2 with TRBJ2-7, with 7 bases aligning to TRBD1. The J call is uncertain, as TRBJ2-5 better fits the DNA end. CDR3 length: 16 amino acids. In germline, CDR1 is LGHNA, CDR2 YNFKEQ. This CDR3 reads CASSLGTVFGKETQYF. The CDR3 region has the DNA TGTGCCAGCAGCCTTGGGACAGTGTTTGGAAAAGAGACCCAGTACTTC.

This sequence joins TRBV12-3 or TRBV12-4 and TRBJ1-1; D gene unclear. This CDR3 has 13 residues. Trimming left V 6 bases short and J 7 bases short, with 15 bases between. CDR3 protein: CASRGRSEGEAFF. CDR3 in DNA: TGTGCCAGCAGAGGCCGTTCTGAGGGTGAAGCTTTCTTT.

CDR3 sequence (DNA): TGTGCCAGCAGCCCGTCCCGACTAGTCGGAAATGAGCAGTTCTTC. It codes for CASSPSRLVGNEQFF. The rearrangement uses TRBV7-2 and TRBJ2-1; tentatively, D is TRBD2 (6 bases). V was clipped by 5 bases and J by 7 bases, with 18 bases between them. This CDR3 is built from 15 residues. Germline values: CDR1 SGHTA, CDR2 FQGNSA.